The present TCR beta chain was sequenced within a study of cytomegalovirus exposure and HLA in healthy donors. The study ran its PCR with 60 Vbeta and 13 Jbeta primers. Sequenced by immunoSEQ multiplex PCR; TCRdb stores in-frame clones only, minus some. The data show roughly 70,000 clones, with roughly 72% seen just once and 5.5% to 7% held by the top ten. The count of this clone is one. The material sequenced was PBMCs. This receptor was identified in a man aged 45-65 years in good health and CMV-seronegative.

CDR3 in DNA: TGTGCCAGCAGCTCCAGGGGGCAGGGGTACACCGGGGAGCTGTTTTTT. Translating gives CASSSRGQGYTGELFF. The chain uses TRBV11-3 and TRBJ2-2, with 8 positions matching TRBD1. The length of the CDR3 is 16 residues. J lost 3 bases, V lost 4 bases, and 7 bases had no gene match. CDR1 and CDR2 (germline): SGHNT, YENEEA.